This T cell receptor beta chain is drawn from a study of OX40 agonist ivuxolimab in advanced cancers. Study information: Patients enrolled in dose escalation were diagnosed with hepatocellular carcinoma, melanoma, renal cell or head and neck cancer. At about 81% male, the cohort had a mean age of 60 years, ranging from about 23 to 80. Study findings and constraints: Fewer expanded clones were found on average in CD4+ than in CD8+ T cells. A proportion of nonresponders additionally exhibited low normalized T-cell clonal expansion.

Clones were sequenced by immunoSEQ multiplex PCR, and TCRdb holds only the in-frame ones, with some missing. The top ten clones hold roughly 25% of a sample with just over 40,000 clones, more than 70% of them seen once. Germline V gene data show CDR1 as MNHEY and CDR2 as SVGAGI. V was trimmed by 5 bases and J by 0 bases, leaving 8 bases between them. The CDR3 length is 15 residues. Only one count was recorded for this clone. Its target is unknown. The sequence was obtained from an adult with an advanced solid tumor such as melanoma, head and neck, liver or kidney cancer. The V and J genes are TRBV6-5 and TRBJ2-6; D is unresolved. This specimen was CD4+ or CD8+ T cells sorted from blood, taken in a trial of the OX40 agonist ivuxolimab. CDR3 residues: CASSLRHSGANVLTF. The CDR3 DNA is TGTGCCAGCAGTCTGAGGCACTCTGGGGCCAACGTCCTGACTTTC.